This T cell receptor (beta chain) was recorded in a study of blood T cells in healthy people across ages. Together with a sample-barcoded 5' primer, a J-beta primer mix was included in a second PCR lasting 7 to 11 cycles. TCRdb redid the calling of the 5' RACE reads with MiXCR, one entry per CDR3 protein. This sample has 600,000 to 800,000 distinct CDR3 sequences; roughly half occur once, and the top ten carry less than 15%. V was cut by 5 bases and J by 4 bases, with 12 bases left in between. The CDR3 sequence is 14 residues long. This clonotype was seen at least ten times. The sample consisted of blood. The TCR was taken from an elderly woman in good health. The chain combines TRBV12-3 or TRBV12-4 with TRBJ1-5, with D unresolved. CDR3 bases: TGTGCCAGCAGTGCCGCCGACGGAAATCAGCCCCAGCATTTT. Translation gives CASSAADGNQPQHF.